A single sample is the source of the 21 T cell receptor beta chains below, sequenced in a study of T cells expressing NK-cell markers (dated by TCRdb to the early 2020s). Libraries were prepared through 5' RACE. Sequencing relied on an Illumina HiSeq 2000. Following reprocessing of the reads by TCRdb, the data hold one row per CDR3 protein sequence and no DNA is available. The table held for this sample gives a few hundred thousand distinct CDR3 sequences. More than 1.4% of the sample is in the top ten clones. Input material: blood T cells: a sorted CD56 or NKG2C T cell subset, CD4+ or CD8+ T cells, or bulk PBMC T cells (not recorded which). These receptors were taken from a woman aged 45-60 years in good health. Donor details come from another sample of the same person, matched by shared clones.

The CDR3 is CASRVTGPGKETQYF. The chain has TRBV5-1 and TRBJ2-5; as DNA is missing, the TRBD1 call by TCRdb cannot be tested. The CDR3 spans 15 residues. Germline V CDR1 and CDR2: SGHRS, YFSETQ. The full variable domain, in which reference TRBV5-1 and TRBJ2-5 provide the parts outside the CDR3, is KAGVTQTPRYLIKTRGQQVTLSCSPISGHRSVSWYQQTPGQGLQFLFEYFSETQRNKGNFPGRFSGRQFSNSRSEMNVSTLELGDSALYLCASRVTGPGKETQYFGPGTRLLVL.

The genes are TRBV20-1 and TRBJ2-5. Germline V CDR1 and CDR2: DFQATT, SNEGSKA (reference sequence). The CDR3 has 16 amino acids. The CDR3 loop reads CSASLIITFTTGTQYF.

The V and J genes are TRBV13 and TRBJ1-1; TCRdb indicates TRBD1, and absent DNA this call remains unverified. The CDR3 totals 13 residues. Germline values: CDR1 PRHDT, CDR2 FYEKMQ (reference sequence). The CDR3 loop reads CASSRLLQGEAFF.

The chain employs TRBV18 and TRBJ2-1. The length of the CDR3 is 15 residues. CDR1 and CDR2 from the germline V gene are KGHSH and LQKENI. The CDR3 reads CASSPPDSFRNEQFF.

The chain couples TRBV11-2 to TRBJ1-1; the TCRdb call, TRBD1, lacks DNA for checking. The CDR3 is made up of 13 amino acids. CDR1 is SGHAT and CDR2 is FQNNGV in the germline V gene. The CDR3 loop reads CASRSPIISEAFF.

The chain combines TRBV10-3 with TRBJ2-1; TCRdb outputs TRBD2, but without DNA this stays unchecked. From germline, CDR1 is ENHRY and CDR2 SYGVKD. The CDR3 loop spans 16 amino acids. The CDR3 loop reads CAISERGAGGYNEQFF.

The J gene is TRBJ2-1, the V gene TRBV30; TCRdb designates TRBD2, a call that cannot be tested without DNA. Germline loops: CDR1 GTSNPN, CDR2 SVGIG (reference sequence). This CDR3 is 13 amino acids long. CDR3 sequence reads: CAWSVLSGSGQFF.

The chain has TRBV27 and TRBJ1-1; with no DNA, the TCRdb D assignment of TRBD1 cannot be verified. The CDR3 length is 14 residues. Germline V gene data show CDR1 as MNHEY and CDR2 as SMNVEV (reference sequence). The chain's CDR3 is CASSLLGGHTEAFF.

The rearrangement joins TRBV5-1 to TRBJ2-3; TCRdb reports TRBD1, a call that lacks DNA to check it against. The CDR3 length is 17 residues. The germline V gene has CDR1 SGHRS and CDR2 YFSETQ. The CDR3 spells CASSHLPTTGSTDTQYF.

The chain is built from TRBV5-1 and TRBJ2-1; TCRdb indicates TRBD2, and absent DNA this call remains unverified. The V gene's germline CDR1 is SGHRS and CDR2 YFSETQ. The CDR3 has 16 residues. CDR3 amino acids: CASSPLTAGVHNEQFF. Using reference TRBV5-1 and TRBJ2-1 for the parts outside the CDR3, the full variable domain is KAGVTQTPRYLIKTRGQQVTLSCSPISGHRSVSWYQQTPGQGLQFLFEYFSETQRNKGNFPGRFSGRQFSNSRSEMNVSTLELGDSALYLCASSPLTAGVHNEQFFGPGTRLTVL.

This chain links TRBV12-3 or TRBV12-4 with TRBJ1-2. The CDR3 consists of 13 residues. The CDR3 loop reads CASSLKRSFGYTF.

This sequence joins TRBV24-1 and TRBJ2-1; with no DNA, the TCRdb D assignment of TRBD1 cannot be verified. This CDR3 has 14 amino acids. Germline CDR1 and CDR2: KGHDR and SFDVKD. The CDR3 loop reads CATESRDRVNEQFF.

This chain joins TRBV7-3 and TRBJ2-3; as DNA is missing, the TRBD2 call by TCRdb cannot be tested. Germline V gene sequence: CDR1 SGHTA, CDR2 FQGTGA. The CDR3 contains 16 residues. CDR3 protein: CASSLRLAGGGDTQYF.

This chain connects TRBV27 to TRBJ2-2; TCRdb names TRBD1, which stays unverified in the absence of DNA. Germline assignment: CDR1 MNHEY and CDR2 SMNVEV (reference sequence). This CDR3 contains 15 residues. The CDR3 is CASQGILGNPGELFF.

This chain joins TRBV6-5 and TRBJ2-1; TCRdb's assignment of TRBD2 cannot be checked, as there is no DNA. CDR1 and CDR2 (germline): MNHEY, SVGAGI. CDR3 length: 16 amino acids. CDR3 loop: CASSITGTSGANEQFF.

The chain has TRBV12-5 and TRBJ2-1. This CDR3 contains 11 residues. Germline assignment: CDR1 LGHNT and CDR2 FRNRAP. CDR3 protein: CASGLVGEQFF. The full variable domain, in which reference TRBV12-5 and TRBJ2-1 provide the parts outside the CDR3, is DARVTQTPRHKVTEMGQEVTMRCQPILGHNTVFWYRQTMMQGLELLAYFRNRAPLDDSGMPKDRFSAEMPDATLATLKIQPSEPRDSAVYFCASGLVGEQFFGPGTRLTVL.

The chain combines TRBV3-1 with TRBJ1-1; checking the TCRdb D call of TRBD1 is not possible without DNA. The CDR3 has 15 residues. Per germline, CDR1 LGHDT and CDR2 YNNKEL (reference sequence). CDR3 region: CASSVVGASNTEAFF.

The J gene is TRBJ2-1, the V gene TRBV4-2; no DNA is available, so the TRBD2 call from TCRdb remains unchecked. Germline values: CDR1 LGHNA, CDR2 YNFKEQ. This CDR3 has 19 residues. The CDR3 is CASSQVSLALQFAYNEQFF.

The CDR3 loop reads CASSHLGLAGPTGELFF. The chain links TRBV16 to TRBJ2-2; the TCRdb call, TRBD2, lacks DNA for checking. The CDR3 is 17 residues long. Germline loops: CDR1 KGHSY, CDR2 FQNENV.

This sequence joins TRBV4-2 and TRBJ1-1; the TCRdb D gene call, TRBD1, has no DNA to confirm it. This CDR3 has 15 amino acids. Germline V gives CDR1 LGHNA, CDR2 YNFKEQ. The CDR3 loop is CASSPGQGVGTEAFF.

V and J are TRBV12-3 or TRBV12-4 and TRBJ1-2; the D gene TCRdb calls, TRBD1, cannot be checked with no DNA. CDR3 size: 11 residues. CDR3 amino acids: CAGGTDYGYTF.